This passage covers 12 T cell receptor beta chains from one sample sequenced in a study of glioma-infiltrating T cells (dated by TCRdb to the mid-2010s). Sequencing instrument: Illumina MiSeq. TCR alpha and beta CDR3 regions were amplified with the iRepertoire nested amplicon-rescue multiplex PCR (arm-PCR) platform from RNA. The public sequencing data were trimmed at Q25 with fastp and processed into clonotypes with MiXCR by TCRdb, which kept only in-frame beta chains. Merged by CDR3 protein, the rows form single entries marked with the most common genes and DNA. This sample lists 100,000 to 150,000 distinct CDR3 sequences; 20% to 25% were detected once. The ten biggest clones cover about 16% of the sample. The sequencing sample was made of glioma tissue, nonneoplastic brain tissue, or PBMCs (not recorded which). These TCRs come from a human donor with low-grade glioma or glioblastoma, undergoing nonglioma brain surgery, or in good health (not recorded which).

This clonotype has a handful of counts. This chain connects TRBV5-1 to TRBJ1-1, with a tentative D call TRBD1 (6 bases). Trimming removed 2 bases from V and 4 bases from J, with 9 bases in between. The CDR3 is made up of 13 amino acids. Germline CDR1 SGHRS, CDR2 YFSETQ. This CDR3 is CASSFQGTTEAFF. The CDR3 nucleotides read TGCGCCAGCAGCTTTCAGGGGACCACTGAAGCTTTCTTT.

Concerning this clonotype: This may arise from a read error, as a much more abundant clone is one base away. The CDR3 loop is CASIASPASGVYEQYF. The CDR3 DNA reads TGTGCCAGTATCGCAAGTCCAGCGTCGGGAGTTTACGAGCAGTACTTC. The V call is TRBV19, the J call TRBJ2-7, with D perhaps matching TRBD2 (6 bases). The CDR3 runs 16 residues. CDR1 is LNHDA, CDR2 SQIVND, per germline (reference sequence). V shed 7 bases and J shed 4 bases, with 23 bases lying between them.

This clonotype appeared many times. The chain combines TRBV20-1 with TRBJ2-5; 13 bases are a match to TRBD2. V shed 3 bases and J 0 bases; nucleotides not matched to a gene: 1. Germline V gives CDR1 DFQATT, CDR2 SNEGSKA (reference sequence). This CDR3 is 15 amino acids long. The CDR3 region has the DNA TGCAGTGCTAGGGGACTAGCGGGGAACCAAGAGACCCAGTACTTC. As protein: CSARGLAGNQETQYF.

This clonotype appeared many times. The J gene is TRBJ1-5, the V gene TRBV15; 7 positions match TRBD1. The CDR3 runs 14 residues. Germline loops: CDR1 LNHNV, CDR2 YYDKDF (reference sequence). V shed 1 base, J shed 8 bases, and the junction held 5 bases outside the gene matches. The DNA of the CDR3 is TGTGCCACCAGCAGAGCGGGACAGCCCGAGCCCCAGCATTTT. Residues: CATSRAGQPEPQHF.

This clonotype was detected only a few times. This CDR3 reads CASGDRLADGYTF. In DNA form, the CDR3 reads TGTGCCAGCGGGGACAGGTTAGCAGATGGCTACACCTTC. The genes are TRBV10-3 and TRBJ1-2, with 8 bases fitting TRBD1. J was trimmed by 6 bases and V by 10 bases; bases with no gene match: 10. From germline, CDR1 is ENHRY and CDR2 SYGVKD. This CDR3 spans 13 amino acids.

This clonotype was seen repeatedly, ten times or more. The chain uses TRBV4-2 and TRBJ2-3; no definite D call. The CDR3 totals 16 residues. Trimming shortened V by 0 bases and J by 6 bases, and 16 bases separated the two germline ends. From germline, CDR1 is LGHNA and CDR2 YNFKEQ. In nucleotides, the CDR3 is TGTGCCAGCAGCCAAGATCTGACGGTCCCTAGGGATACGCAGTATTTT. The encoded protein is CASSQDLTVPRDTQYF.

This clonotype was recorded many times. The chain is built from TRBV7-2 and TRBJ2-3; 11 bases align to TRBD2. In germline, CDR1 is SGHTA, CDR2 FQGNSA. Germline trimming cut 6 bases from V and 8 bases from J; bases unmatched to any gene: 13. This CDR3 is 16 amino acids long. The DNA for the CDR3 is TGTGCCAGCAGTTCTAGACTAGCGGGGCCTCTGGGTACGCAGTATTTT. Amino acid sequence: CASSSRLAGPLGTQYF.

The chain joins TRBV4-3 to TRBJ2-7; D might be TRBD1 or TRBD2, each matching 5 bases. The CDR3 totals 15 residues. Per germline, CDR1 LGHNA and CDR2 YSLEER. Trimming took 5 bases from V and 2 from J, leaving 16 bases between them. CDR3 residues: CASSTRDGAAYEQYF. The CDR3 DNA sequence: TGCGCCAGCAGCACCCGGGACGGTGCCGCCTACGAGCAGTACTTC.

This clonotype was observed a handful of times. The CDR3 region is CASSYSKEKLFF. The DNA of the CDR3 is TGTGCCAGCAGCTACTCGAAAGAAAAACTGTTTTTT. The rearrangement links TRBV7-9 to TRBJ1-4; no clear D. This CDR3 has 12 amino acids. Germline V gives CDR1 SEHNR, CDR2 FQNEAQ (reference sequence). V gave up 4 bases and J gave up 8 bases, with 8 bases separating them.

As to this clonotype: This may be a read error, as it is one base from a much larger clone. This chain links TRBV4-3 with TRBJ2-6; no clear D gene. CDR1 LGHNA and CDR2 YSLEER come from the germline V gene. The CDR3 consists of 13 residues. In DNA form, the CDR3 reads TGCGCCAGCAGGCAGGCTGGGGACAACGTCCTGACTTTC. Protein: CASRQAGDNVLTF.

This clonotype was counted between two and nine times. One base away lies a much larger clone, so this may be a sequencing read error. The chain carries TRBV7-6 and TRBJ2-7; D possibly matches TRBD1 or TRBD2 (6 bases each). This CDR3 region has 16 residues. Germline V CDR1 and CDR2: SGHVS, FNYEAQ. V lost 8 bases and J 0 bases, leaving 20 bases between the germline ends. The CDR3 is CASRWRDPQGSYEQYF. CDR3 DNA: TGTGCCAGCCGCTGGAGGGACCCACAGGGCTCCTACGAGCAGTACTTC. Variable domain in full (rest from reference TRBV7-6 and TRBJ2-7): GAGVSQSPRYKVTKRGQDVALRCDPISGHVSLYWYRQALGQGPEFLTYFNYEAQQDKSGLPNDRFSAERPEGSISTLTIQRTEQRDSAMYRCASRWRDPQGSYEQYFGPGTRLTVT.

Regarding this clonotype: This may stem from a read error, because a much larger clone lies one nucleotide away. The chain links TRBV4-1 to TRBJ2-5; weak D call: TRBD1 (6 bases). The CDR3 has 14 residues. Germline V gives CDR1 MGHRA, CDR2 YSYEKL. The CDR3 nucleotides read TGCCCCAGCAGCCAACCGGACAGACAAGAGACCCAGTACTTC. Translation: CPSSQPDRQETQYF.